This TCR beta chain was found in a study of neurological immune-mediated disorders (dated by TCRdb to about 2019). At the level of the whole study: The study compared peripheral blood TCR-beta repertoires of HTLV-I-associated myelopathy (HAM/TSP) patients, multiple sclerosis patients and healthy controls using UMI-based sequencing. Longitudinal samples, technical triplicates and paired sorted CD4+ and CD8+ T-cell subsets, alongside PBMC samples, were included among the 106 TCR-beta libraries. Of the approximately 70 subjects in the cohort, about 14 were HAM/TSP patients, some 34 were multiple sclerosis patients, and about 20 were healthy controls. Longitudinal HAM/TSP and healthy donors had 3 time-points each (about 3-40 month intervals).

cDNA synthesis used template-switch 5'RACE with a primer carrying a 10-nucleotide random unique molecular identifier tagging each TCR transcript. Over 180 million TCR-beta sequences, covering 15-18 subjects, were produced in each sequencing run. Total RNA was extracted with the RNeasy kit. TCR-beta VDJ regions were amplified with primers for the TCR constant region and the 5'RACE anchor, using the KAPA Real-time Library Amplification kit. A first PCR added sample indexes and Illumina adaptors, and a second PCR then raised library yield. After Ampure bead purification, the TCR product of roughly 650 bp was size-selected on a 2% E-gel SizeSelection system. Before pooling, libraries had their quality checked on a Bioanalyzer, their concentration measured with Qubit, and their quantity determined with the Kapa Library Quantification kit. An Illumina HiSeq 2500 sequenced the libraries paired-end 2 x 150 bp. To increase sequence diversity, about 25-31% phiX was spiked into each library pool. In the original analysis: Quality-filtered reads were processed with the UMI-based MiGEC pipeline, which removed over 75% of raw TCR sequences during error correction. VDJ genes were aligned to IMGT germline references, and clonotypes were defined by unique CDR3 amino acid sequence plus V-J genes. Clonal expansion, Shannon diversity and CDR3 relatedness were evaluated with VDJtools (CalcPairwiseDistances, ClusterSamples), while phylogenetic trees were built in CLCbio workbench. Using coefficient-of-variation modelling across technical triplicates, the study counted a clone as expanded if it had at least 8 unique UMIs. TCRdb reprocessed the public reads (quality trimming at Q25 with fastp, clone calling with MiXCR) and kept in-frame beta chains. Rows are unified per CDR3 protein, each entry keeping the most common DNA and genes. These V and J calls derive from TCRdb rather than the authors' analysis. The sample records more than 95,000 distinct CDR3 sequences, 10% to 13% of which are singletons. The top ten constitute under 4% of the sample.

The CDR3 contains 15 residues, cysteine and phenylalanine counted. This entry keeps only the CDR3 DNA: 45 bases, framed from base 1. Between the V and J ends, shortened by 6 bases and 6 bases respectively, the junction contains 17 bases. In the germline V gene, CDR1 corresponds to SGHAT and CDR2 to FQNNGV. Study-wide conclusions, independent of this receptor: Expanded clones from different subjects shared no identical CDR3 amino acid sequences, which suggests that TCR-beta repertoires were private in all groups. TCR clonal expansion was greatest in HAM/TSP patients and smallest in MS patients, who ranked below even healthy controls.

The sample's time point label is to be understood as: longitudinal time-point 3. For the unsorted PBMC libraries, 2 million PBMCs were stored in RNAlater at -80 degrees C until RNA extraction and were used to generate the libraries. Peripheral blood was subjected to Ficoll-Hypaque density gradient centrifugation to isolate PBMCs, which were then cryopreserved in liquid nitrogen. This clonotype was seen at least ten times. Its target antigen remains unknown. Per-nucleotide qualities are absent, and no much larger clonotype sits a single base away. This sequence originates from a female donor with HTLV-1-associated myelopathy (HAM/TSP). Sequencing input: PBMCs. The rearranged segments are TRBV11-2 and TRBJ2-2; TRBD1 is a weak D gene call, 6 bases matching. Here is the DNA: TGTGCCAGCAGATTACACCGGGACACCCCCGGGGAGCTGTTTTTT. Translated, it reads CASRLHRDTPGELFF.